This TCR beta chain was profiled in a study of OX40 agonist ivuxolimab in advanced cancers. General study points: Researchers did not determine the expanded peripheral T cells' antigen specificity.

Peripheral blood came from all dose cohorts at three timepoints. This clone was counted a few times. The antigen is not known. TCRdb's table, derived via immunoSEQ multiplex PCR, lists solely in-frame clones and lacks some. The table shows about 37,000 clones, with roughly 80% occurring only once. The input for sequencing was CD4+ or CD8+ T cells sorted from blood, taken in a trial of the OX40 agonist ivuxolimab. The sequence was collected from an adult with an advanced solid tumor such as melanoma, head and neck, liver or kidney cancer.

The CDR3 region is CASSYSPAYGYTF. CDR3 DNA sequence: TGTGCCAGCAGTTACTCACCCGCCTATGGCTACACCTTC. The chain links TRBV6-5 to TRBJ1-2; D is unclear. CDR1 is MNHEY, CDR2 SVGAGI, per germline. CDR3 size: 13 residues. Trimming stripped 0 bases from V and 4 bases from J, with 6 bases between.